These 29 T cell receptor beta chains share one sample of origin, sequenced in a study of blood T cells in healthy people across ages. Next came a second PCR, run for about 7 to 12 cycles, which used a sample-barcoded 5' primer along with a J-beta primer mix. TCRdb re-called the 5' RACE reads with MiXCR, one entry per CDR3 protein. The data show 500,000 to 700,000 distinct CDR3 sequences, about 30% seen once. Sample: blood. These receptors originate from a woman aged 80 or over in good health.

V and J are TRBV20-1 and TRBJ1-6; 10 nucleotides agree with TRBD1. The ends lost 6 bases at V and 10 bases at J; junction bases unmatched: 9. CDR1 is DFQATT, CDR2 SNEGSKA, per germline (reference sequence). The CDR3 covers 14 residues. The DNA of the CDR3 is TGCAGTGCCGATGACAGGGGGCAAGGGTCACCCCTCCACTTT. Its translation: CSADDRGQGSPLHF.

This clonotype has ten or more counts. The chain is built from TRBV7-9 and TRBJ2-1; perhaps TRBD2 as D (5 bases). From germline, CDR1 is SEHNR and CDR2 FQNEAQ (reference sequence). The CDR3 is made up of 15 amino acids. V was trimmed by 5 bases and J by 7 bases, leaving 18 bases between them. DNA of the CDR3: TGTGCCAGCAGCCCTCTCGCGGGCATAAATAATGAGCAGTTCTTC. This translates into CASSPLAGINNEQFF.

This clonotype appeared a few times. J is TRBJ1-1 and V is TRBV2; the D gene is possibly TRBD1 (5 bases). The ends were cut back, 6 bases at V and 6 bases at J, with 17 bases in the middle. This CDR3 comprises 14 residues. CDR1 and CDR2 from the germline V gene are SNHLY and FYNNEI. In DNA, the CDR3 is TGTGCCAGCAGGGCCGGGACGCTCGGCCCTGAAGCTTTCTTT. Its translation: CASRAGTLGPEAFF.

The sample holds one count of this clonotype. Possible read error: a much larger clone is one base away. The V gene is TRBV20-1, the J gene TRBJ2-4, with 10 bases that match TRBD2. Germline assignment: CDR1 DFQATT and CDR2 SNEGSKA (reference sequence). This CDR3 is built from 15 residues. The CDR3 spells CSAGDRLAGVRGQYF. CDR3 in DNA: TGCAGTGCTGGAGATCGCCTAGCGGGGGTAAGGGGGCAGTACTTC.

This clonotype was detected ten times or more. J is TRBJ1-1 and V is TRBV7-3; no firm D call. Germline CDR1 reads SGHTA; CDR2 reads FQGTGA. The CDR3 length is 13 residues. The germline V and J ends were trimmed by 2 bases and 8 bases, with 12 bases remaining between them. Written as DNA, the CDR3 is TGTGCCAGCAGCTTACAGACCCCCACCGAAGCTTTCTTT. Translating it yields CASSLQTPTEAFF.

V gene TRBV6-6 combines with J gene TRBJ1-2; D not certain. The germline gives CDR1 MNHNY, CDR2 SVGAGI (reference sequence). The CDR3 runs 11 residues. V dropped 6 bases and J dropped 10 bases, with 12 bases sitting between them. The CDR3 DNA reads TGTGCCAGCAGGTTGGGCAATACCTACACCTTC. Protein sequence: CASRLGNTYTF.

Many counts were recorded for this clonotype. J is TRBJ1-2 and V is TRBV12-3 or TRBV12-4; 9 bases line up with TRBD1. The CDR3 extends over 16 amino acids. With 3 bases clipped from V and 4 bases from J, the junction kept 9 bases outside the gene matches. The CDR3 region has the DNA TGTGCCAGCAGTTTGGGGGGGACAGGGAGAGGCTATGGCTACACCTTC. It translates to CASSLGGTGRGYGYTF.

The chain couples TRBV20-1 to TRBJ1-5; 7 bases are a match to TRBD1. Trimming removed 1 base from V and 5 bases from J; junction bases left unmatched: 5. Germline V CDR1 and CDR2: DFQATT, SNEGSKA (reference sequence). The length of the CDR3 is 14 residues. The CDR3: CSARGRQGYQPQHF. In DNA form, the CDR3 reads TGCAGTGCTAGAGGCCGACAGGGATATCAGCCCCAGCATTTT.

V gene TRBV5-1 combines with J gene TRBJ2-5; D call uncertain. Germline V gene lookup returns CDR1 SGHRS and CDR2 YFSETQ. CDR3 length: 18 residues. V was cut by 0 bases and J by 2 bases, with 20 bases left in between. The CDR3 DNA reads as TGCGCCAGCAGCTTGGAACTAAACCTACCGGACCTACAAGAGACCCAGTACTTC. This codes for CASSLELNLPDLQETQYF.

The sample holds many counts of this clonotype. The J gene is TRBJ1-1, the V gene TRBV6-5; the match to TRBD1 covers 9 bases. After removal of 4 bases from V and 1 base from J, the junction contained 10 bases not matched to a gene. The CDR3 runs 17 residues. CDR1 and CDR2 (germline): MNHEY, SVGAGI. The CDR3 nucleotides read TGTGCCAGCAGTTCCCTCCCGGGACAGGGATCGAACACTGAAGCTTTCTTT. Its protein is CASSSLPGQGSNTEAFF.

This clonotype showed up just a few times. Possible read error: a much larger clone is one base away. The chain joins TRBV29-1 to TRBJ2-1; 8 bases map to TRBD2. The junction had 14 bases not matched to a gene; V was cut back by 6 bases and J by 10 bases. The length of the CDR3 is 14 residues. The V gene's germline CDR1 is SQVTM and CDR2 ANQGSEA. Written as DNA, the CDR3 is TGCAGCGTACGAACCGGGACAACGGGGGGGGAGCAGTTCTTC. Protein: CSVRTGTTGGEQFF.

About this clonotype itself: A read error may explain this, as a much larger clone is one base away. The rearrangement joins TRBV5-1 to TRBJ2-3; 8 bases fit TRBD2. The CDR3 spans 16 residues. The germline V gene encodes CDR1 SGHRS and CDR2 YFSETQ. V shed 4 bases and J 6 bases; nucleotides not matched to a gene: 13. CDR3 bases: TGCGCCAGCAGCCTGGAAGTAGCGGGGAAACGGGATACGCAGTATTTT. Its protein is CASSLEVAGKRDTQYF.

The V gene is TRBV5-1, the J gene TRBJ2-3, with 14 bases matching TRBD2. Germline V gene lookup returns CDR1 SGHRS and CDR2 YFSETQ. Germline trimming cut 4 bases from V and 12 bases from J; bases unmatched to any gene: 16. This CDR3 has 17 amino acids. CDR3 in amino acids: CASSRGLAGDGTDAQYF. CDR3 bases: TGCGCCAGCAGCAGGGGACTAGCGGGGGACGGCACAGATGCACAGTATTTT.

J is TRBJ2-5 and V is TRBV5-1, with TRBD1 matching over 9 bases. With the DNA end fitting TRBJ2-7 better, the J assignment may be wrong. There are 17 residues in the CDR3. Germline CDR1 reads SGHRS; CDR2 reads YFSETQ. CDR3 amino acids: CASSLGDLRDRAYEQYF. CDR3 sequence (DNA): TGCGCCAGCAGCTTGGGGGACCTCCGGGACAGGGCCTACGAGCAGTACTTC.

This clonotype has at least ten counts. This chain links TRBV6-5 with TRBJ2-7; D is uncertain. The V gene's germline CDR1 is MNHEY and CDR2 SVGAGI. The CDR3 length is 12 residues. The ends were cut back, 5 bases at V and 3 bases at J, with 8 bases in the middle. The CDR3 spells CASSHNSYEQYF. CDR3 in DNA: TGTGCCAGCAGTCATAACAGCTACGAGCAGTACTTC.

This clonotype appeared many times. This chain connects TRBV25-1 to TRBJ1-4, with D unresolved. CDR3 length: 14 residues. Germline loops: CDR1 MGHDK, CDR2 SYGVNS. Trimming pared 2 bases from V and 5 bases from J, leaving 9 bases between. CDR3 DNA sequence: TGTGCCAGCAGTGAAAACAGAGTGAATGAAAAACTGTTTTTT. It is translated as CASSENRVNEKLFF.

In its sample, this clonotype was seen many times. The genes are TRBV7-2 and TRBJ2-5; 11 bases align to TRBD2. V gave up 1 base and J gave up 9 bases; unmatched junction bases: 4. Germline values: CDR1 SGHTA, CDR2 FQGNSA. This CDR3 region has 14 residues. Here the CDR3 DNA reads TGTGCCAGCAGCTTAGTTCTTAGCGGGGGGGCCCAGTACTTC. Protein: CASSLVLSGGAQYF. Full variable domain (rest looked up from reference TRBV7-2 and TRBJ2-5): GAGVSQSPSNKVTEKGKDVELRCDPISGHTALYWYRQSLGQGLEFLIYFQGNSAPDKSGLPSDRFSAERTGGSVSTLTIQRTQQEDSAVYLCASSLVLSGGAQYFGPGTRLLVL.

This clonotype was recorded many times. This chain connects TRBV27 to TRBJ2-7, with 7 bases that match TRBD1. CDR1 MNHEY and CDR2 SMNVEV come from the germline V gene (reference sequence). After removal of 8 bases from V and 0 bases from J, the junction contained 19 bases not matched to a gene. There are 18 residues in the CDR3. This chain's CDR3 is CASGHKIQGRRSSYEQYF. The DNA of the CDR3 is TGTGCCAGCGGACATAAAATACAGGGGCGGAGGAGCTCCTACGAGCAGTACTTC.

There are many counts of this clonotype. This CDR3 is CASKLRGGVYTQYF. Written as DNA, the CDR3 is TGTGCCAGCAAATTACGGGGGGGCGTGTATACGCAGTATTTT. The chain is built from TRBV28 and TRBJ2-3; 8 positions agree with TRBD2. V dropped 7 bases and J dropped 7; count of bases not matched to a gene: 10. There are 14 residues in the CDR3. Per germline, CDR1 MDHEN and CDR2 SYDVKM.

The chain carries TRBV11-2 and TRBJ2-2; D is undetermined. Looked up from germline, CDR1 is SGHAT and CDR2 is FQNNGV. The V end was cut by 2 bases, the J end by 2 bases, with 9 bases between. This CDR3 region has 15 residues. CDR3 DNA sequence: TGTGCCAGCAGCTTAATCGTGGGTAACACCGGGGAGCTGTTTTTT. Amino acid sequence: CASSLIVGNTGELFF.

The table lists this clonotype with a few counts. In nucleotides, the CDR3 is TGTGCCAGCAGCTTAGTTACAGGGAACTATGGCTACACCTTC. Translated: CASSLVTGNYGYTF. V and J are TRBV11-2 and TRBJ1-2, with D maybe TRBD1 (6 bases). The V gene lost 1 base and the J gene lost 2 bases, with 8 bases spanning the gap. The CDR3 is 14 amino acids. The germline V gene has CDR1 SGHAT and CDR2 FQNNGV.

The chain uses TRBV20-1 and TRBJ2-1; TRBD2 matches at 10 bases. The germline V gene encodes CDR1 DFQATT and CDR2 SNEGSKA (reference sequence). V shed 6 bases, J shed 8 bases, and the junction held 4 bases outside the gene matches. CDR3 length: 12 residues. The CDR3 loop reads CSAVGLADEQFF. In DNA form, the CDR3 reads TGCAGTGCCGTCGGACTAGCGGATGAGCAGTTCTTC.

The chain joins TRBV25-1 to TRBJ2-5; D call uncertain. The germline CDR1 and CDR2 sequences are MGHDK and SYGVNS. V lost 1 base, J lost 4 bases, and 13 bases lay in between. The CDR3 totals 15 residues. CDR3 sequence (DNA): TGTGCCAGCAGTGAATCTCTCCTTCTCCGAGAGACCCAGTACTTC. It is translated as CASSESLLLRETQYF.

The rearrangement uses TRBV6-5 and TRBJ1-3; 7 bases are a match to TRBD1. CDR1 is MNHEY, CDR2 SVGAGI, per germline. V lost 7 bases to trimming and J lost 3 bases; unmatched junction nucleotides: 9. The CDR3 runs 15 residues. In nucleotides, the CDR3 is TGTGCCAGCACCTTGACAGGGCTAGGTGGAAACACCATATATTTT. Translated: CASTLTGLGGNTIYF.

This clonotype was seen repeatedly, ten times or more. This chain connects TRBV7-9 to TRBJ2-1; 8 positions match TRBD2. The V gene end was trimmed by 5 bases and the J gene end by 2 bases; junction bases not matched to a gene: 5. The CDR3 spans 15 residues. Germline assignment: CDR1 SEHNR and CDR2 FQNEAQ (reference sequence). The CDR3 loop is CASSRSGGTYNEQFF. The CDR3 DNA sequence: TGTGCCAGCAGCAGAAGCGGGGGCACCTACAATGAGCAGTTCTTC.

This clonotype was counted many times. The chain carries TRBV7-6 and TRBJ2-7; perhaps TRBD1 as D (5 bases). In germline, CDR1 is SGHVS, CDR2 FNYEAQ. The ends were cut back, 0 bases at V and 2 bases at J, with 8 bases in the middle. The CDR3 length is 14 residues. CDR3 in amino acids: CASSLAQTAYEQYF. CDR3 coding DNA: TGTGCCAGCAGCTTAGCGCAGACAGCCTACGAGCAGTACTTC.

This clonotype was seen more than once but under ten times. This may stem from a read error, because a much larger clone lies one nucleotide away. This chain connects TRBV2 to TRBJ2-1; TRBD1 matches at 8 bases. Trimming removed 6 bases from V and 6 bases from J; junction bases left unmatched: 16. Germline V gene sequence: CDR1 SNHLY, CDR2 FYNNEI. The CDR3 spans 17 residues. The CDR3 protein is CASRDRTGRRTRNEQFF. The CDR3 nucleotides read TGTGCCAGCAGGGATCGGACAGGGAGGAGGACCCGCAATGAGCAGTTCTTC. Based on the CDR3 plus reference TRBV2 and TRBJ2-1, the full variable domain is EPEVTQTPSHQVTQMGQEVILRCVPISNHLYFYWYRQILGQKVEFLVSFYNNEISEKSEIFDDQFSVERPDGSNFTLKIRSTKLEDSAMYFCASRDRTGRRTRNEQFFGPGTRLTVL.

The gene calls are TRBV20-1 and TRBJ1-1; 7 nucleotides match TRBD1. The V segment lost 6 bases and the J segment 6 bases; nucleotides outside the gene matches: 13. The CDR3 contains 14 residues. Germline V gene sequence: CDR1 DFQATT, CDR2 SNEGSKA (reference sequence). CDR3 region: CSARDRVGVAEAFF. The CDR3 DNA follows: TGCAGTGCCCGAGACAGGGTTGGAGTGGCTGAAGCTTTCTTT.

A note on this clonotype: A read error may be the cause here, since a much bigger clone is one base away. V gene TRBV7-9 combines with J gene TRBJ2-1; 14 positions match TRBD2. The J call may not be correct, given that the DNA end is closer to TRBJ2-7. The CDR3 length is 19 residues. Germline V gene data show CDR1 as SEHNR and CDR2 as FQNEAQ (reference sequence). CDR3 amino acids: CASSFPTSGGALYYNEQYF. The CDR3 DNA follows: TGTGCCAGCAGCTTCCCGACTAGCGGGGGGGCTCTCTACTACAATGAGCAGTACTTC.